The T cell receptor beta chain under discussion was sequenced for a study of T cell responses to AZD1222 COVID-19 vaccine. Study observations and caveats: Baseline seropositives among AZD1222 recipients totaled only five to seven. Only after the peak T cell response were repertoires sampled.

Clones were sequenced by immunoSEQ multiplex PCR, and TCRdb holds only the in-frame ones, with some missing. The profile covers around 160,000 clones, with approximately 94% appearing a single time and under 2% taken by the ten largest. Concerning this clone: Antigen unknown.

This sample comprised peripheral blood, obtained on day 0 of AZD1222 vaccination. This TCR derives from an adult in good health.

CDR3 amino acids: CAWRGEVRNTEAFF. The CDR3 DNA reads TGTGCCTGGCGGGGGGAGGTGAGGAACACTGAAGCTTTCTTT. This chain links TRBV30 with TRBJ1-1; a possible D gene is TRBD1 (5 bases). Trimming removed 5 bases at V and 1 base at J, with 14 bases between. CDR1 GTSNPN and CDR2 SVGIG come from the germline V gene (reference sequence). The CDR3 covers 14 residues.